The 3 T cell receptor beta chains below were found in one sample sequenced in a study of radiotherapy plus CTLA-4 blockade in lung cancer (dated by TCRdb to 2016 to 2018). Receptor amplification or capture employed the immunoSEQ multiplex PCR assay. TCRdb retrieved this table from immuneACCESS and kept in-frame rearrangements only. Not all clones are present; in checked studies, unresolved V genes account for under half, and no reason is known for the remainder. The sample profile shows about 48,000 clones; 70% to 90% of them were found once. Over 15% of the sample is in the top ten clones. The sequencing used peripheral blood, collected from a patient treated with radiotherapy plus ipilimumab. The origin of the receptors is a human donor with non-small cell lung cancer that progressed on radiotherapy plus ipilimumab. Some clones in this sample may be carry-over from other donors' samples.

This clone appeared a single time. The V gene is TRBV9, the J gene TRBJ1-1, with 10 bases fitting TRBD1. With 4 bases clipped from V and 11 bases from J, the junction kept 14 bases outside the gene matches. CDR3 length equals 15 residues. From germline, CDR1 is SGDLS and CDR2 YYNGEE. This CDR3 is CASSPMGQGLSVAFF. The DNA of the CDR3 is TGTGCCAGCAGCCCCATGGGACAGGGGTTATCGGTGGCTTTCTTT.

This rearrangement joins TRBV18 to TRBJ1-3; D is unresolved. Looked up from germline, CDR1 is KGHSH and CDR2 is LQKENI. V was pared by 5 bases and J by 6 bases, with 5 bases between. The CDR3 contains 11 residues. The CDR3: CASSAENTIYF. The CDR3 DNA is TGTGCCAGCTCAGCAGAAAACACCATATATTTT.

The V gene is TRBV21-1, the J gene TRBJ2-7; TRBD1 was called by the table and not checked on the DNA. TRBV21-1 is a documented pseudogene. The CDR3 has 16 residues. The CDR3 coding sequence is TGTGCCAGCAGCAAAGGGTCTGGGACAGGGCGAAACGAGCAGTACTTC. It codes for CASSKGSGTGRNEQYF.